This T cell receptor beta chain appears in the sequencing data of a study of cytomegalovirus exposure and HLA in healthy donors. Findings of the study overall: Most likely, a cluster of highly shared sequence variants arose as a sequencing artifact.

With 60 Vbeta and 13 Jbeta primers, the PCR was carried out. The protocol was immunoSEQ multiplex PCR, while the TCRdb copy is restricted to in-frame clones and leaves out a portion. The table has approximately 170,000 clones, roughly 80% seen once; the top ten hold 4.9%. About this clone itself: Its antigen remains unidentified.

Germline loops: CDR1 SGHAT, CDR2 FQDESV (reference sequence). The CDR3 is made up of 16 amino acids. V was clipped by 4 bases and J by 4 bases; unmatched bases: 12. The sequence derives from a male donor in good health and CMV-seronegative. The genes are TRBV11-1 and TRBJ2-7; 8 bases are shared with TRBD1. The sequencing sample was made of PBMCs. The CDR3: CASSSRMWDRRYEQYF. The CDR3 DNA reads TGTGCCAGCAGCTCCCGAATGTGGGACAGGAGATACGAGCAGTACTTC.